This TCR beta chain was captured in a study of CD8+CD57+ T cells in acquired aplastic anemia. All patients picked for sequencing had shown, by flow cytometry, an expansion of CD8+CD57+ cells. Worth noting for this clonotype: As yet, its antigen is unknown.

Germline trimming cut 7 bases from V and 3 bases from J; bases unmatched to any gene: 8. Germline values: CDR1 ENHRY, CDR2 SYGVKD. The CDR3 contains 17 residues. Findings and caveats of the study: Sharing between patients and controls was observed for twenty-nine CD8+ CDR3 sequences.

The TCR beta profiling, which covered VDJ combination and CDR3 sequence, was carried out using genomic DNA as the template. TCRdb independently ran MiXCR on the reads; one entry per CDR3 protein. The sample comprises 150,000 to 200,000 distinct CDR3 sequences, approximately 48% of which are singletons, and about 1.7% rests with the top ten. The specimen sequenced was sorted CD4+, CD8+, or CD8+CD57+ T cells (not recorded which) from PBMCs. The clonotype comes from a human donor with aplastic anemia. The V gene is TRBV10-3, the J gene TRBJ2-1; 14 nucleotides match TRBD2. The DNA for the CDR3 is TGTGCCATCAAGGGTGGACTAGCGGGGGGCCTCTACAATGAGCAGTTCTTC. It yields the protein CAIKGGLAGGLYNEQFF.